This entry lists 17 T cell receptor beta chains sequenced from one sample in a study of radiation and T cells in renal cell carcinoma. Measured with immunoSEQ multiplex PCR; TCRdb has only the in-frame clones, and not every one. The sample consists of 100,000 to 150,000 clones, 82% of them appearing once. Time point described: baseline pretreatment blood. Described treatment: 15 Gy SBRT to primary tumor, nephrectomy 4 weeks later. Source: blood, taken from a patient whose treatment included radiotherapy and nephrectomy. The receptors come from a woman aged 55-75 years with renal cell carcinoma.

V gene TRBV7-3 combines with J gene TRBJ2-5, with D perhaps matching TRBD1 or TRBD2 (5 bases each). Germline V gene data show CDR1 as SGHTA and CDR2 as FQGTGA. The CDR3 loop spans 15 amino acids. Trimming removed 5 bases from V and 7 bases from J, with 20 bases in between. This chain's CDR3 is CASSKRGQRGGTQYF. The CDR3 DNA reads TGTGCCAGCAGCAAACGAGGCCAGAGGGGCGGGACCCAGTACTTC.

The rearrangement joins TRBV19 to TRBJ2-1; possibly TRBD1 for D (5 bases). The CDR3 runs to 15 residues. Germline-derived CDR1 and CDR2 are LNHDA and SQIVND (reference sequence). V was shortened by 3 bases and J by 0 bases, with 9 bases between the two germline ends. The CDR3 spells CASSMDTSSYNEQFF. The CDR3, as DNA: TGTGCCAGTAGTATGGACACCTCCTCCTACAATGAGCAGTTCTTC.

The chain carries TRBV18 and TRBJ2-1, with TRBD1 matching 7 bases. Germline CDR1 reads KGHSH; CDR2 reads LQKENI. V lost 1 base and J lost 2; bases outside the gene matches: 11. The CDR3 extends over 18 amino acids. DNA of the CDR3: TGTGCCAGCTCACCACAATCATCGACAGGGCTAGCCTACAATGAGCAGTTCTTC. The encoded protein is CASSPQSSTGLAYNEQFF.

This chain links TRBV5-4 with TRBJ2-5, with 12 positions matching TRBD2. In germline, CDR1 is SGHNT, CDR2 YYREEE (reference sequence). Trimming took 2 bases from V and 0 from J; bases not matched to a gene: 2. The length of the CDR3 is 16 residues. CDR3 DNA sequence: TGTGCCAGCAGCTTCCGGACTAGCGGGGACCAAGAGACCCAGTACTTC. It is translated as CASSFRTSGDQETQYF.

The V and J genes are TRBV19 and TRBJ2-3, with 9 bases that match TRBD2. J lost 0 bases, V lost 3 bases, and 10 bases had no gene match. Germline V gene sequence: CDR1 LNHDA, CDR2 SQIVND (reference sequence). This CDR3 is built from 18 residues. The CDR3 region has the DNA TGTGCCAGTAGTATGAGGACCCAAGCGGGGGGTAGCACAGATACGCAGTATTTT. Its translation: CASSMRTQAGGSTDTQYF. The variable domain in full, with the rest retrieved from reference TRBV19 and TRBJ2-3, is DGGITQSPKYLFRKEGQNVTLSCEQNLNHDAMYWYRQDPGQGLRLIYYSQIVNDFQKGDIAEGYSVSREKKESFPLTVTSAQKNPTAFYLCASSMRTQAGGSTDTQYFGPGTRLTVL.

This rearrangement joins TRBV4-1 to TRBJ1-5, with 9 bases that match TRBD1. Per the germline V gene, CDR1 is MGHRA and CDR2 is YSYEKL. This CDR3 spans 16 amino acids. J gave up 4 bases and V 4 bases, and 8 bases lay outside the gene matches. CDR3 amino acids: CASSRGTGMRNQPQHF. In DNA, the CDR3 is TGCGCCAGCAGCCGCGGGACAGGGATGAGGAATCAGCCCCAGCATTTT.

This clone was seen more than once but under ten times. The CDR3 nucleotides read TGTGCCAGCAGCTTATTCCAGGGTCTTGCTGGGGCCAACGTCCTGACTTTC. Its translation: CASSLFQGLAGANVLTF. V and J are TRBV7-9 and TRBJ2-6; D may be TRBD1 (5 bases). CDR3 length equals 17 residues. Germline V gene sequence: CDR1 SEHNR, CDR2 FQNEAQ (reference sequence). Deletions cut 2 bases from V and 2 bases from J, with 13 bases between.

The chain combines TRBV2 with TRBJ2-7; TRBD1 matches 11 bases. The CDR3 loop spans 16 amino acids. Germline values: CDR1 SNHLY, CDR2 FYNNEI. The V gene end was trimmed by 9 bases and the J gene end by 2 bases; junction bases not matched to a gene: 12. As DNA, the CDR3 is TGTGCCAGGGGGAGTATACCGGGACAGGGGGCCTACGAGCAGTACTTC. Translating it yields CARGSIPGQGAYEQYF. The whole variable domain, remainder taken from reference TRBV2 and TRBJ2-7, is EPEVTQTPSHQVTQMGQEVILRCVPISNHLYFYWYRQILGQKVEFLVSFYNNEISEKSEIFDDQFSVERPDGSNFTLKIRSTKLEDSAMYFCARGSIPGQGAYEQYFGPGTRLTVT.

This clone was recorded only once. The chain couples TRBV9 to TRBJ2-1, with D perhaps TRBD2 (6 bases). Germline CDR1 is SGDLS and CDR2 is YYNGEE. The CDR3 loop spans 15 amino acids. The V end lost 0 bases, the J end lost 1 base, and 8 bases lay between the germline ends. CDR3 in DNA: TGTGCCAGCAGCGTAGACCTAGCGTCCTACAATGAGCAGTTCTTC. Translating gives CASSVDLASYNEQFF.

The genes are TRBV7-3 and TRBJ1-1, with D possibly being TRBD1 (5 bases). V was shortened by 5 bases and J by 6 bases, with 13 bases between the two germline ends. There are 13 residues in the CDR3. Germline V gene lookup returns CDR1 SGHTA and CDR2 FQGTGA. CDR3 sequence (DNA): TGTGCCAGCAGCCCCGGGCGGGGCTCTGAAGCTTTCTTT. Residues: CASSPGRGSEAFF.

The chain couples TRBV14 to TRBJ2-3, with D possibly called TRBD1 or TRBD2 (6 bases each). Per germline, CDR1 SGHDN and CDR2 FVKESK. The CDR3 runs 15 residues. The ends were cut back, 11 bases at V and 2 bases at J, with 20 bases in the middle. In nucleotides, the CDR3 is TGTGCCGGCAACCCACAGGGACTGAACACAGATACGCAGTATTTT. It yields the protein CAGNPQGLNTDTQYF.

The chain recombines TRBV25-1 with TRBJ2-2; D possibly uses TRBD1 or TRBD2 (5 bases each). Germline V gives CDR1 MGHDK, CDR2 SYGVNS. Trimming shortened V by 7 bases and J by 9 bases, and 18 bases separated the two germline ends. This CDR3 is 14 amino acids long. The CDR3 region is CASTPGTQGRELFF. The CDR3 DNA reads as TGTGCCAGCACCCCCGGGACCCAGGGAAGGGAGCTGTTTTTT.

The CDR3 sequence: CASTRDTEAFF. The DNA for the CDR3 is TGTGCCAGCACAAGGGACACTGAAGCTTTCTTT. The chain couples TRBV6-6 to TRBJ1-1; unclear D gene. V was clipped by 7 bases and J by 3 bases, with 6 bases between them. Germline V CDR1 and CDR2: MNHNY, SVGAGI (reference sequence). The CDR3 extends over 11 amino acids.

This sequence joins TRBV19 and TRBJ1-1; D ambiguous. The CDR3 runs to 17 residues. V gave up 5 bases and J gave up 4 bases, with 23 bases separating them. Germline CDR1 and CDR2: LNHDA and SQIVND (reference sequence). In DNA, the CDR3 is TGTGCCAGTAGTCCCGTGGACGCGGCGATAATGAGCACTGAAGCTTTCTTT. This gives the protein CASSPVDAAIMSTEAFF.

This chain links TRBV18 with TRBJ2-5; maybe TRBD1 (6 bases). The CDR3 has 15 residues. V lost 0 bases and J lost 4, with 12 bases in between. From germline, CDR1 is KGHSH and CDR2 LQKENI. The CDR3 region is CASSPPGQGGETQYF. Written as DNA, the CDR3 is TGTGCCAGCTCACCACCCGGACAAGGGGGAGAGACCCAGTACTTC.

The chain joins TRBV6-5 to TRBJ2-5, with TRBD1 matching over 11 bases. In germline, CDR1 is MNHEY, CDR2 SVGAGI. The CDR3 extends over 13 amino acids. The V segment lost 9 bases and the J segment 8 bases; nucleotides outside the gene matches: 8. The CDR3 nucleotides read TGTGCCAGTTGGGGACAGGGGGGGGTTACCCAGTACTTC. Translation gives CASWGQGGVTQYF.

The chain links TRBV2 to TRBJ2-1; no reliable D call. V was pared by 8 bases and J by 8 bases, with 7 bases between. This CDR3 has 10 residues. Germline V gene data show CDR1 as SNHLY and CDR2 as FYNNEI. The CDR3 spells CASGEDEQFF. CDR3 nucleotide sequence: TGTGCCAGCGGAGAGGATGAGCAGTTCTTC.